This T cell receptor (beta chain) was recovered during a study of shared T cell receptors in the human thymus. Data came from immunoSEQ multiplex PCR; TCRdb stores just in-frame clones and leaves some out. The sample includes approximately 400,000 clones, around 95% of them seen just once. CDR3 length equals 14 residues. Germline loops: CDR1 SQVTM, CDR2 ANQGSEA. With V trimmed by 8 bases and J by 0 bases, 8 bases remained unmatched. The source material was thymocytes. The receptor's source is a human donor. The chain employs TRBV29-1 and TRBJ2-3; 7 positions agree with TRBD2. CDR3 loop: CSTRPSGSTDTQYF. The CDR3 coding sequence is TGCAGCACCCGTCCTAGCGGAAGCACAGATACGCAGTATTTT.